Below, one TCR beta chain is given with its context. The entry originates in a study of shared clonotypes between healthy human individuals. Clones were read by immunoSEQ multiplex PCR, and TCRdb kept only the in-frame ones, dropping some. The repertoire holds 2 million to 2.5 million clones, with about nine tenths as singletons. V shed 0 bases, J shed 4 bases, and the junction held 2 bases outside the gene matches. Germline lookup yields CDR1 GTSNPN and CDR2 SVGIG (reference sequence). The CDR3 runs 14 residues. This clonotype was obtained from a man younger than 35 in good health. Some clones in this sample may be carry-over from other donors' samples. This chain links TRBV30 with TRBJ2-1, with TRBD2 matching over 8 bases. Source material: naive CD4+ T cells from PBMCs. Subset reported: CD45RA+ positively selected. CDR3 nucleotide sequence: TGTGCCTGGAGTGTACTAGCGGTGTACAATGAGCAGTTCTTC. Translating gives CAWSVLAVYNEQFF.